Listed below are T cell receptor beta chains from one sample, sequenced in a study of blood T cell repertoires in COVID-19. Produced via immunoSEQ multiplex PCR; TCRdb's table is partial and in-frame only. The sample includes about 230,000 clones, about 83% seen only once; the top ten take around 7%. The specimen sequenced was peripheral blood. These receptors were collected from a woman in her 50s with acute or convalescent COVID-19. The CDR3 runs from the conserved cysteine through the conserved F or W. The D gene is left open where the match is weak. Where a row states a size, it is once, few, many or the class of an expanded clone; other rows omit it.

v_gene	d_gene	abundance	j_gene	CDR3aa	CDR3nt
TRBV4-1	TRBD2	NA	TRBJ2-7	CASSQGTSVYEQYF	TGCGCCAGCAGCCAAGGGACTAGCGTCTACGAGCAGTACTTC
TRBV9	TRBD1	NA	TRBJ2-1	CASSAYNRGAGEQFF	TGTGCCAGCAGCGCCTACAACAGGGGGGCTGGTGAGCAGTTCTTC
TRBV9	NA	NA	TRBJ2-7	CASSVGWGSSYEQYF	TGTGCCAGCAGCGTTGGGTGGGGCTCTTCCTACGAGCAGTACTTC
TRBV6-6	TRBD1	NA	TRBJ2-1	CASSQYLGQGLGINGYEQFF	TGTGCCAGCAGCCAGTACCTCGGACAGGGACTGGGGATCAACGGGTATGAGCAGTTCTTC
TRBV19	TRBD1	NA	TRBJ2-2	CASSRQGLHTGELFF	TGTGCCAGTAGTAGACAGGGGTTACACACCGGGGAGCTGTTTTTT
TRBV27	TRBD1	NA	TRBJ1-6	CASSRTGPSNSPLHF	TGTGCCAGCAGTCGGACAGGGCCCTCCAATTCACCCCTCCACTTT
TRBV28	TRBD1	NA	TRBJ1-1	CASSLGAQGDSEAFF	TGTGCCAGCAGTTTGGGCGCACAAGGGGACAGTGAAGCTTTCTTT
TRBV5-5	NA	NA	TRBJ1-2	CASSPPQAGASSYGYTF	TGTGCCAGCAGCCCCCCACAGGCAGGGGCGAGTAGCTATGGCTACACCTTC
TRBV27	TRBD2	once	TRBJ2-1	CASKGPSGPGLALNSYNEQFF	TGTGCCAGCAAAGGCCCATCGGGTCCGGGACTAGCCCTCAACTCTTACAATGAGCAGTTCTTC
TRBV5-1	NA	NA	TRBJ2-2	CASSLVAFGGVWTGELFF	TGCGCCAGCAGCTTGGTGGCCTTCGGGGGAGTATGGACCGGGGAGCTGTTTTTT
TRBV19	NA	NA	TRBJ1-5	CASSRGFGGRPQHF	TGTGCCAGTAGTAGGGGGTTCGGGGGAAGGCCCCAGCATTTT
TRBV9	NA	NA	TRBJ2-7	CASSFSVSSYEQYF	TGTGCCAGCAGCTTCAGCGTTAGCTCCTACGAGCAGTACTTC
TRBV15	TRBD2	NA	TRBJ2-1	CATSRTSGRRNLHNEQFF	TGTGCCACCAGCAGGACTAGCGGGAGGCGAAACCTTCACAATGAGCAGTTCTTC
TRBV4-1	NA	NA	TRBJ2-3	CASSQDSAGSDTQYF	TGCGCCAGCAGCCAAGATAGCGCAGGTTCTGATACGCAGTATTTT
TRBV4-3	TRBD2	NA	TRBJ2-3	CASSQTAGGRTDTQYF	TGCGCCAGCAGCCAAACAGCGGGGGGGCGCACAGATACGCAGTATTTT
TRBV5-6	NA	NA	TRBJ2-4	CASSLGTENIQYF	TGTGCCAGCAGCTTGGGGACAGAAAACATTCAGTACTTC
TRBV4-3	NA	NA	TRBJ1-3	CASSQDVGPNQGGGIYF	TGCGCCAGCAGCCAAGACGTAGGCCCGAACCAAGGAGGTGGCATATATTTT
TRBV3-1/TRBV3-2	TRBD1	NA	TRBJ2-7	CASSPVPGQGNNEQYF	TGTGCCAGCAGCCCAGTACCGGGACAGGGTAACAACGAGCAGTACTTC
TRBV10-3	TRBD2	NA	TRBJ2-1	CATTSGGGDEQFF	TGTGCCACCACTAGCGGGGGTGGAGATGAGCAGTTCTTC
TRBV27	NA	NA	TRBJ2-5	CASSNRDTEQETQYF	TGTGCCAGCAGTAACCGGGACACCGAACAAGAGACCCAGTACTTC